This paragraph reports one T cell receptor beta chain. Its antigen is unidentified. This sample is part of a study of OX40 agonist ivuxolimab in advanced cancers. Overall study findings and caveats: CD4+ and CD8+ blood T cells expanded clonally by week 6 at 0.1 to 3.0 mg/kg.

Profiled with immunoSEQ multiplex PCR; TCRdb holds only in-frame clones, not every one. The sample has roughly 96,000 clones; 70% to 85% are singletons. This TCR derives from an adult with an advanced solid tumor such as melanoma, head and neck, liver or kidney cancer. Sequenced material: CD4+ or CD8+ T cells sorted from blood, taken in a trial of the OX40 agonist ivuxolimab.

The CDR3 DNA reads as TGTGCCAGCAGCTTGGACCCCAGGAACACTGAAGCTTTCTTT. Translation: CASSLDPRNTEAFF. This rearrangement joins TRBV5-4 to TRBJ1-1; D gene unclear. V was cut by 0 bases and J by 1 base, with 7 bases left in between. CDR3 length equals 14 residues. Germline V gene data show CDR1 as SGHNT and CDR2 as YYREEE (reference sequence).